These 21 T cell receptor beta chains were sequenced from one sample in a study of blood T cell repertoires in COVID-19. Some clones are missing from TCRdb's copy, which holds only in-frame ones; the method was immunoSEQ multiplex PCR. The data hold hundreds of thousands of clones, with 80% to 90% observed a single time. The sample was peripheral blood. The source of these receptors is a woman in her sixties or seventies with COVID-19, enrolled during active disease.

The CDR3 protein is CASSVWGQGANQPQHF. The CDR3 DNA is TGTGCCAGCTCCGTATGGGGACAGGGGGCCAATCAGCCCCAGCATTTT. The chain couples TRBV5-6 to TRBJ1-5; 12 positions agree with TRBD1. Looked up from germline, CDR1 is SGHDT and CDR2 is YYEEEE. This CDR3 contains 16 residues. Trimming removed 7 bases from V and 3 bases from J; junction bases left unmatched: 8.

V is TRBV18 and J is TRBJ1-3; D ambiguous. The CDR3 contains 16 residues. Germline V lookup: CDR1 KGHSH, CDR2 LQKENI. V lost 0 bases and J lost 0, with 9 bases in between. CDR3 DNA sequence: TGTGCCAGCTCACCACCAGGGAGACTCTCTGGAAACACCATATATTTT. Amino acid sequence: CASSPPGRLSGNTIYF. The variable domain in full, with the rest retrieved from reference TRBV18 and TRBJ1-3, is NAGVMQNPRHLVRRRGQEARLRCSPMKGHSHVYWYRQLPEEGLKFMVYLQKENIIDESGMPKERFSAEFPKEGPSILRIQQVVRGDSAAYFCASSPPGRLSGNTIYFGEGSWLTVV.

The chain is built from TRBV4-1 and TRBJ2-5; 10 positions match TRBD1. CDR3 length equals 16 residues. V was pared by 4 bases and J by 7 bases, with 12 bases of the junction left unmatched. Germline CDR1 MGHRA, CDR2 YSYEKL. The CDR3 DNA reads as TGCGCCAGCAGCCGTCCGGGACAGGGGAATCCTCGGACCCAGTACTTC. This gives the protein CASSRPGQGNPRTQYF.

The chain joins TRBV5-4 to TRBJ2-3, with D perhaps TRBD2 (6 bases). Trimming pared 0 bases from V and 7 bases from J, leaving 12 bases between. The CDR3 contains 14 residues. Germline loops: CDR1 SGHNT, CDR2 YYREEE (reference sequence). In DNA, the CDR3 is TGTGCCAGCAGCTTGGGAAGAGGGACTTATACGCAGTATTTT. Protein: CASSLGRGTYTQYF.

The V call is TRBV19, the J call TRBJ2-1; 8 bases map to TRBD1. Per germline, CDR1 LNHDA and CDR2 SQIVND (reference sequence). V shed 5 bases, J shed 4 bases, and the junction held 10 bases outside the gene matches. The length of the CDR3 is 16 residues. The CDR3 DNA sequence: TGTGCCAGTAGTGCCCTCGACAGGGGCCAATACAATGAGCAGTTCTTC. This encodes CASSALDRGQYNEQFF.

The V and J genes are TRBV30 and TRBJ2-7; the D gene is possibly TRBD1 (5 bases). The CDR3 has 16 amino acids. Germline lookup yields CDR1 GTSNPN and CDR2 SVGIG (reference sequence). Trimming removed 0 bases from V and 3 bases from J, with 18 bases in between. CDR3 coding DNA: TGTGCCTGGAGTGTACCCCAGGGTTCGGGCCACTACGAGCAGTACTTC. It codes for CAWSVPQGSGHYEQYF. The variable domain in full, completed from reference TRBV30 and TRBJ2-7, reads SQTIHQWPATLVQPVGSPLSLECTVEGTSNPNLYWYRQAAGRGLQLLFYSVGIGQISSEVPQNLSASRPQDRQFILSSKKLLLSDSGFYLCAWSVPQGSGHYEQYFGPGTRLTVT.

This chain connects TRBV19 to TRBJ1-2, with 7 bases lining up with TRBD1. The trim removed 7 bases at V and 8 bases at J, leaving 10 bases unmatched. CDR3 length: 13 residues. Per germline, CDR1 LNHDA and CDR2 SQIVND (reference sequence). The CDR3 here is CASKEFRGSGYTF. The CDR3 region has the DNA TGTGCCAGTAAGGAGTTCAGGGGGAGCGGCTACACCTTC. Full variable domain (missing parts from reference TRBV19 and TRBJ1-2): DGGITQSPKYLFRKEGQNVTLSCEQNLNHDAMYWYRQDPGQGLRLIYYSQIVNDFQKGDIAEGYSVSREKKESFPLTVTSAQKNPTAFYLCASKEFRGSGYTFGSGTRLTVV.

As to this clone: The sample contains more than one DNA sequence encoding this CDR3. The V call is TRBV18, the J call TRBJ2-7, with unresolved D. The CDR3 is made up of 12 amino acids. CDR1 and CDR2 (germline): KGHSH, LQKENI. V was cut by 3 bases and J by 3 bases, with 6 bases left in between. CDR3 bases: TGTGCCAGCTCACCCTTAAACTACGAGCAGTACTTC. Protein: CASSPLNYEQYF.

The chain has TRBV30 and TRBJ1-1; D is uncertain. V lost 3 bases and J lost 1, with 18 bases in between. Germline lookup yields CDR1 GTSNPN and CDR2 SVGIG (reference sequence). This CDR3 comprises 16 residues. The CDR3 bases are TGTGCCTGGAGAGGATGGGTGGGCAATCGGAACACTGAAGCTTTCTTT. Encoded protein: CAWRGWVGNRNTEAFF.

The chain joins TRBV19 to TRBJ1-2, with D maybe TRBD1 (5 bases). The V gene's germline CDR1 is LNHDA and CDR2 SQIVND (reference sequence). This CDR3 has 15 amino acids. V lost 3 bases to trimming and J lost 2 bases, with 13 bases between them. The CDR3 region is CASSIPLAGNYGYTF. The DNA of the CDR3 is TGTGCCAGTAGTATTCCCTTAGCAGGGAACTATGGCTACACCTTC.

J is TRBJ2-3 and V is TRBV5-1, with 11 bases identical to TRBD2. The germline CDR1 and CDR2 sequences are SGHRS and YFSETQ. CDR3 size: 17 residues. V lost 4 bases, J lost 4 bases, and 11 bases stayed unmatched. CDR3 protein: CASSILAGGPLADTQYF. The CDR3 bases are TGCGCCAGCAGCATATTAGCGGGAGGGCCTCTGGCAGATACGCAGTATTTT.

The rearrangement links TRBV28 to TRBJ1-4, with 7 bases fitting TRBD1. Trimming removed 3 bases from V and 7 bases from J; junction bases left unmatched: 8. The CDR3 extends over 15 amino acids. Per germline, CDR1 MDHEN and CDR2 SYDVKM. DNA of the CDR3: TGTGCCAGCAGTTTGCCGACAGGGATGGGTGAAAAACTGTTTTTT. Protein: CASSLPTGMGEKLFF.

This chain uses TRBV5-4 with TRBJ2-3, with 10 nucleotides matching TRBD2. The CDR3 extends over 16 amino acids. Germline assignment: CDR1 SGHNT and CDR2 YYREEE (reference sequence). The trim removed 4 bases at V and 3 bases at J, leaving 8 bases unmatched. CDR3 nucleotides: TGTGCCAGCAGCGCCTCTAGCGGGAGTAGGACAGATACGCAGTATTTT. It encodes CASSASSGSRTDTQYF.

The rearrangement joins TRBV23-1 to TRBJ2-1; possible D gene TRBD1, 6 bases. TRBV23-1 falls under the ORF class, with uncertain function. This CDR3 region has 15 residues. The ends were cut back, 8 bases at V and 3 bases at J, with 17 bases in the middle. The CDR3 here is CASPLGAGLYNEQFF. CDR3 coding DNA: TGCGCCAGCCCCTTGGGGGCGGGCCTCTACAATGAGCAGTTCTTC.

V gene TRBV4-1 combines with J gene TRBJ2-3; TRBD2 aligns across 7 bases. Germline CDR1 and CDR2: MGHRA and YSYEKL. The CDR3 sequence is 14 residues long. The V gene end was trimmed by 7 bases and the J gene end by 4 bases; junction bases not matched to a gene: 8. Written as DNA, the CDR3 is TGCGCCAGCACGAGTGGACTAGATCCAGATACGCAGTATTTT. This translates into CASTSGLDPDTQYF.

The V gene is TRBV6-6, the J gene TRBJ2-2; TRBD1 matches at 10 bases. This CDR3 is 16 amino acids long. V lost 4 bases and J lost 8; bases outside the gene matches: 10. Germline V gene lookup returns CDR1 MNHNY and CDR2 SVGAGI (reference sequence). In DNA form, the CDR3 reads TGTGCCAGCAGTTCCCGACAGGGGGCGTCCCCAGGGGAGCTGTTTTTT. Protein product: CASSSRQGASPGELFF.

This chain links TRBV27 with TRBJ2-5; 8 nucleotides line up with TRBD1. The CDR3 extends over 17 amino acids. The V gene's germline CDR1 is MNHEY and CDR2 SMNVEV (reference sequence). With 2 bases clipped from V and 2 bases from J, the junction kept 10 bases outside the gene matches. The CDR3 sequence is CASSLMGPGQGQETQYF. In nucleotides, the CDR3 is TGTGCCAGCAGTTTAATGGGCCCCGGACAGGGTCAAGAGACCCAGTACTTC.

V gene TRBV7-8 combines with J gene TRBJ2-1; possibly TRBD2 for D (7 bases). CDR3 length: 16 amino acids. The germline CDR1 and CDR2 sequences are SGHVS and FQNEAQ. Trimming pared 4 bases from V and 4 bases from J, leaving 17 bases between. DNA for the CDR3: TGTGCCAGCAGCTCCCGGGACTACCAGGGGTACAATGAGCAGTTCTTC. It translates to CASSSRDYQGYNEQFF.

The chain recombines TRBV10-3 with TRBJ1-1; 10 bases are a match to TRBD1. V lost 6 bases, J lost 6 bases, and 7 bases stayed unmatched. The germline gives CDR1 ENHRY, CDR2 SYGVKD. The CDR3 contains 14 residues. CDR3 bases: TGTGCCATCAGGACGGACAGGGGGGGCGCTGAAGCTTTCTTT. Its translation is CAIRTDRGGAEAFF.

This clone was recorded only once. The chain joins TRBV5-1 to TRBJ2-7; 9 nucleotides line up with TRBD2. J gave up 3 bases and V 4 bases, and 5 bases lay outside the gene matches. There are 14 residues in the CDR3. Germline assignment: CDR1 SGHRS and CDR2 YFSETQ. The CDR3 spells CASSPISGSYEQYF. In DNA form, the CDR3 reads TGCGCCAGCAGCCCGATTAGCGGGAGCTACGAGCAGTACTTC. Supplemented by reference TRBV5-1 and TRBJ2-7, the full variable domain reads KAGVTQTPRYLIKTRGQQVTLSCSPISGHRSVSWYQQTPGQGLQFLFEYFSETQRNKGNFPGRFSGRQFSNSRSEMNVSTLELGDSALYLCASSPISGSYEQYFGPGTRLTVT.

V usage is TRBV18 and J usage is TRBJ2-7, with 8 bases fitting TRBD1. Germline values: CDR1 KGHSH, CDR2 LQKENI. This CDR3 comprises 13 residues. V was pared by 0 bases and J by 6 bases, with 1 base of the junction left unmatched. Here the CDR3 reads CASSPPTGAEQYF. CDR3 DNA: TGTGCCAGCTCACCACCGACAGGGGCCGAGCAGTACTTC.